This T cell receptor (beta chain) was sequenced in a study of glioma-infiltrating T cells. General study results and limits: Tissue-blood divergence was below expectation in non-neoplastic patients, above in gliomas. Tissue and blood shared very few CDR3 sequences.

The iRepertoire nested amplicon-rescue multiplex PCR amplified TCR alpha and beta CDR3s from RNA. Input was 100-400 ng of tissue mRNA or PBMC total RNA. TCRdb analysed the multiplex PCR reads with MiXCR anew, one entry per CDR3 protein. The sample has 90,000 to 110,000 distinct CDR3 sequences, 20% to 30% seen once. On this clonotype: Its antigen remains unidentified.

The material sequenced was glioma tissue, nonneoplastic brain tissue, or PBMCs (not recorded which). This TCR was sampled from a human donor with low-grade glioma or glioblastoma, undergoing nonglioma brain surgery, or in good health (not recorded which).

In nucleotides, the CDR3 is TGTGCCAGCAGCTCACAGGGGGTCTGGGGTTTGAACGACACTGAAGCTTTCTTT. Protein: CASSSQGVWGLNDTEAFF. This chain uses TRBV11-3 with TRBJ1-1, with 8 positions matching TRBD1. CDR1 SGHNT and CDR2 YENEEA come from the germline V gene. CDR3 length equals 18 residues. Trimming took 4 bases from V and 3 from J; bases not matched to a gene: 16.